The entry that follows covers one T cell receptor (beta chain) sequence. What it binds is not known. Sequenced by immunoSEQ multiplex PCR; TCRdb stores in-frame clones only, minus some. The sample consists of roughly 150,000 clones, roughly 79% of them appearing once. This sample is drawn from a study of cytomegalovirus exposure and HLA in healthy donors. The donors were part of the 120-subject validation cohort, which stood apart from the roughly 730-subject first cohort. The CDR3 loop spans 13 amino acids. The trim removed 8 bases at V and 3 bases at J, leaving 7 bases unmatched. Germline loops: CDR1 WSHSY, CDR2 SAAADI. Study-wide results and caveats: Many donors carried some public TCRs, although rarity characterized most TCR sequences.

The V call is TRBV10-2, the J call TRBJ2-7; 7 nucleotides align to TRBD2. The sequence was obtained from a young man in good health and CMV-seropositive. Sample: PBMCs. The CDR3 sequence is CASAGGMVYEQYF. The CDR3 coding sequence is TGCGCCAGCGCCGGGGGGATGGTCTACGAGCAGTACTTC.